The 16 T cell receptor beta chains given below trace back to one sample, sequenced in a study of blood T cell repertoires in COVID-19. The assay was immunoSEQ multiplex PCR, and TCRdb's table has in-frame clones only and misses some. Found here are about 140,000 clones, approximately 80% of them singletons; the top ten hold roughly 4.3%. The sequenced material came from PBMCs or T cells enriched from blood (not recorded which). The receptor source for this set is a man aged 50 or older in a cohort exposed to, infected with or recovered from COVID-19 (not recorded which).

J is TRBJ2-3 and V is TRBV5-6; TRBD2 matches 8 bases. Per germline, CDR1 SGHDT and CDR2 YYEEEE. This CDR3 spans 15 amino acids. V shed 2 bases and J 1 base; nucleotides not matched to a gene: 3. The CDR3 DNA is TGTGCCAGCAGCTTTTCGGGGGGGGGCACAGATACGCAGTATTTT. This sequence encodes CASSFSGGGTDTQYF.

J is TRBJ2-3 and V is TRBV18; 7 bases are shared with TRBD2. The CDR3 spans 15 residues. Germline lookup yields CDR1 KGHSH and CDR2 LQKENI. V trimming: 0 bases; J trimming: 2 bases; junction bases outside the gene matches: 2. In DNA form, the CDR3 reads TGTGCCAGCTCACCACCTCTAGCGGTCACAGATACGCAGTATTTT. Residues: CASSPPLAVTDTQYF.

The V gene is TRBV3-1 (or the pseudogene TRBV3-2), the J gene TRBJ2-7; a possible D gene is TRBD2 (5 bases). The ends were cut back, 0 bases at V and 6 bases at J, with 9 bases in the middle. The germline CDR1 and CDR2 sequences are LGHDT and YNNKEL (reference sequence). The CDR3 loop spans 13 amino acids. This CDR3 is CASSQDPLAEQYF. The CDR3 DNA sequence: TGTGCCAGCAGCCAAGATCCCCTAGCCGAGCAGTACTTC.

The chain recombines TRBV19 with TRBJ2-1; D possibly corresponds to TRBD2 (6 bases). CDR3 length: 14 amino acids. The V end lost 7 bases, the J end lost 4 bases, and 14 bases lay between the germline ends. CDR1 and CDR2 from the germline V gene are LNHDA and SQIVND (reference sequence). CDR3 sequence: CASTPGSWYNEQFF. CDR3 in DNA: TGTGCCAGTACGCCCGGGAGTTGGTACAATGAGCAGTTCTTC.

CDR3 bases: TGTGCCAGCAGCTTAGCAACAGGGAATGAGCAGTTCTTC. It translates to CASSLATGNEQFF. The V and J genes are TRBV11-2 and TRBJ2-1; TRBD1 is a possible D gene (6 bases). Trimming took off 1 base at V and 7 bases at J, with 8 bases between the two ends. Germline V CDR1 and CDR2: SGHAT, FQNNGV. The CDR3 is 13 amino acids.

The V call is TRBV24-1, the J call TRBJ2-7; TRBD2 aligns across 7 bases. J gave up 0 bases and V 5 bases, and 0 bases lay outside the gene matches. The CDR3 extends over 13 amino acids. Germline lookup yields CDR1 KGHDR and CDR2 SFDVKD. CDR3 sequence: CATSASGSYEQYF. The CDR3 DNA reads TGTGCCACCAGTGCTAGCGGCTCCTACGAGCAGTACTTC.

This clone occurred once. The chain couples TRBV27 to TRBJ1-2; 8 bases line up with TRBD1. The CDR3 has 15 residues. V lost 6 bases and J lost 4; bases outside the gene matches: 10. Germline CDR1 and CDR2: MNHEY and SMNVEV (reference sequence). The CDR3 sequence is CASSPGQASFYGYTF. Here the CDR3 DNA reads TGTGCCAGCAGCCCGGGACAGGCCTCGTTCTATGGCTACACCTTC.

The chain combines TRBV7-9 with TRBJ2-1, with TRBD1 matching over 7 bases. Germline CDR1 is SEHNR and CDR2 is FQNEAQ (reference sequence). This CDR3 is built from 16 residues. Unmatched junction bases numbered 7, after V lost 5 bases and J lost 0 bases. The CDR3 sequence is CASSPQGGPSYNEQFF. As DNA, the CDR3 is TGTGCCAGCAGCCCCCAAGGGGGCCCCTCCTACAATGAGCAGTTCTTC.

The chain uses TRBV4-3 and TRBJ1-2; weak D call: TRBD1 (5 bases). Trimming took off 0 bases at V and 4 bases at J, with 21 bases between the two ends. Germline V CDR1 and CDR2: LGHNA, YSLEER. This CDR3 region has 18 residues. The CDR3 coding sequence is TGCGCCAGCAGCCAAGATTCAGGCCCAGGGAAGCCGACCTATGGCTACACCTTC. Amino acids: CASSQDSGPGKPTYGYTF.

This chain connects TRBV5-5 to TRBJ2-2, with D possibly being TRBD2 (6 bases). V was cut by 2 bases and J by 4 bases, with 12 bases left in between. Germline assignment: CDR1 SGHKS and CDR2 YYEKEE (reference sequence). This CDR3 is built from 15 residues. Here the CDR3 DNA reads TGTGCCAGCAGCTTTGGGGAGGTTGGCACCGGGGAGCTGTTTTTT. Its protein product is CASSFGEVGTGELFF.

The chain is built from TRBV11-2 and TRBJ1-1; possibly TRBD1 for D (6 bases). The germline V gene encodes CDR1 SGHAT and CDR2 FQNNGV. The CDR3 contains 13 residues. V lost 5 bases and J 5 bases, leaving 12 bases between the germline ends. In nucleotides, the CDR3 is TGTGCCAGCAGCCTAGCAGGGGTTACTGAAGCTTTCTTT. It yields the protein CASSLAGVTEAFF.

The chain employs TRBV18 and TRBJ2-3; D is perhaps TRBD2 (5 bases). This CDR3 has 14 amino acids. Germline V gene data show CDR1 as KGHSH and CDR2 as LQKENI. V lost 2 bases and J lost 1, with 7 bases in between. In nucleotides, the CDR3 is TGTGCCAGCTCACCAGTGGAGGGCACAGATACGCAGTATTTT. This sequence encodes CASSPVEGTDTQYF.

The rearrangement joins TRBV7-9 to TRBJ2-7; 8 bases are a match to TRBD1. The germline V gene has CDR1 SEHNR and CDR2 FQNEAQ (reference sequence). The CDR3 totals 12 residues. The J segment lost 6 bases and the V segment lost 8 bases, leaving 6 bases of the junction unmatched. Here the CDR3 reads CASATTGGEQYF. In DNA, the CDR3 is TGTGCCAGCGCGACCACAGGGGGCGAGCAGTACTTC.

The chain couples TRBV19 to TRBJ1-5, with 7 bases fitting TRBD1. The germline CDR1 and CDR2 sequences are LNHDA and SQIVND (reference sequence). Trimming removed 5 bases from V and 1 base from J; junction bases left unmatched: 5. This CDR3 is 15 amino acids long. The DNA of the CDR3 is TGTGCCAGTAGTGCGACAGGGAACAGCAATCAGCCCCAGCATTTT. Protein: CASSATGNSNQPQHF.

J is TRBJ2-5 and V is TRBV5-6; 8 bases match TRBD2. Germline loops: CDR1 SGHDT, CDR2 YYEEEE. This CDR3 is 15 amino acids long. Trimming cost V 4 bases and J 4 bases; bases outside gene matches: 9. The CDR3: CASSPPGLVGETQYF. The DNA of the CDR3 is TGTGCCAGCAGCCCCCCGGGACTAGTAGGAGAGACCCAGTACTTC.

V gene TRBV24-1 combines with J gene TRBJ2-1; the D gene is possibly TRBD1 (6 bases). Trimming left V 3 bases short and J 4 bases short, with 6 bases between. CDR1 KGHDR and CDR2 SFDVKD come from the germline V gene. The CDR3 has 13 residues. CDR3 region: CATSDDRYNEQFF. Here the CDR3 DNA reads TGTGCCACCAGTGATGACAGGTACAATGAGCAGTTCTTC.